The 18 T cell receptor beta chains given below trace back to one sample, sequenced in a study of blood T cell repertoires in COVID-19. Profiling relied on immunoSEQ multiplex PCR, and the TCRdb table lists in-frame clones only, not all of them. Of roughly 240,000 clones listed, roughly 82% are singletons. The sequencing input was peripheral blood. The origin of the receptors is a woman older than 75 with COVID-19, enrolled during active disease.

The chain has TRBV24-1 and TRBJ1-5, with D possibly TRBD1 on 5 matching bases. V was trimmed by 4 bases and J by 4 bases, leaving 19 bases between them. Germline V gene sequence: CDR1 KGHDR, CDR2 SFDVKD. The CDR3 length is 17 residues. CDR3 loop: CATSDSAGRGANQPQHF. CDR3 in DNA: TGTGCCACCAGTGACTCCGCGGGGAGAGGGGCGAATCAGCCCCAGCATTTT.

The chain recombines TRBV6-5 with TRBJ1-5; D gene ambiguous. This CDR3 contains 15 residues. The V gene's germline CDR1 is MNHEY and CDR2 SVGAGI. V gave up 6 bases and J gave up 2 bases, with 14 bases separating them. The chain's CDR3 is CASSPSFFGNQPQHF. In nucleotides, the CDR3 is TGTGCCAGCAGCCCCTCGTTTTTTGGCAATCAGCCCCAGCATTTT.

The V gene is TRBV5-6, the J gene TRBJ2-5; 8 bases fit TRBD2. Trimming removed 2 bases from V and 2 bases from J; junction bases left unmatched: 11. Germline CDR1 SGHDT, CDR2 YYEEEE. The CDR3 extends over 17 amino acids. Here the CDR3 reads CASSFGTRSPWQETQYF. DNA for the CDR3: TGTGCCAGCAGCTTCGGGACTAGGAGCCCATGGCAAGAGACCCAGTACTTC.

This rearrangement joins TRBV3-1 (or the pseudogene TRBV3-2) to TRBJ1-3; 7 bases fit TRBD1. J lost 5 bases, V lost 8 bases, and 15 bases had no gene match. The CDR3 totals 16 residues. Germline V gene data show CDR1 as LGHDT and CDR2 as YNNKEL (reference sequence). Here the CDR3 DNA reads TGTGCCAGCGGCCTGACAGGGAGTAGGTTTAGAAACACCATATATTTT. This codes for CASGLTGSRFRNTIYF.

CDR3 residues: CASSFQGMTEAFF. The DNA of the CDR3 is TGTGCCAGCAGTTTCCAGGGGATGACTGAAGCTTTCTTT. The chain links TRBV7-2 to TRBJ1-1; D possibly corresponds to TRBD1 (6 bases). Trimming stripped 6 bases from V and 5 bases from J, with 13 bases between. The germline V gene has CDR1 SGHTA and CDR2 FQGNSA. CDR3 length: 13 amino acids.

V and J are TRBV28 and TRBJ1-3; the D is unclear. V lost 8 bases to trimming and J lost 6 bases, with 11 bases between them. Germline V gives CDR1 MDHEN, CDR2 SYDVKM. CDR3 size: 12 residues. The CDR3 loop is CASAEGLNTIYF. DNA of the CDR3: TGTGCCAGCGCGGAGGGATTAAACACCATATATTTT. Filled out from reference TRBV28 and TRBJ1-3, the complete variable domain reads DVKVTQSSRYLVKRTGEKVFLECVQDMDHENMFWYRQDPGLGLRLIYFSYDVKMKEKGDIPEGYSVSREKKERFSLILESASTNQTSMYLCASAEGLNTIYFGEGSWLTVV.

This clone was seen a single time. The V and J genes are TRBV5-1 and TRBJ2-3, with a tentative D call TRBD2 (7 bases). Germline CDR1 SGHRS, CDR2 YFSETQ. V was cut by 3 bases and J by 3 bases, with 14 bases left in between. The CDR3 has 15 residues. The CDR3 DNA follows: TGCGCCAGCAGCTCGTGGGGGGGCCTAACAGATACGCAGTATTTT. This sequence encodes CASSSWGGLTDTQYF. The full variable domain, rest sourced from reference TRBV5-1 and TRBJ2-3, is KAGVTQTPRYLIKTRGQQVTLSCSPISGHRSVSWYQQTPGQGLQFLFEYFSETQRNKGNFPGRFSGRQFSNSRSEMNVSTLELGDSALYLCASSSWGGLTDTQYFGPGTRLTVL.

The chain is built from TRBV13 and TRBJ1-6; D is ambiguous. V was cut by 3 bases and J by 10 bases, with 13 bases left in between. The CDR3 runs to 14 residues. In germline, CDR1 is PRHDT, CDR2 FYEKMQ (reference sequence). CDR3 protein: CASSLSSRSSPLHF. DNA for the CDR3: TGTGCCAGCAGCTTGTCTAGTCGTAGCTCACCCCTCCACTTT.

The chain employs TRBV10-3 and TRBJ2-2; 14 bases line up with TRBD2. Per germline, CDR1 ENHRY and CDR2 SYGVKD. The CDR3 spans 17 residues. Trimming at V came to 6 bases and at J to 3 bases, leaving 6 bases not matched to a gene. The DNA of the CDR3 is TGTGCCATCAGCCGGGGGACTAGCGGGGGACACACCGGGGAGCTGTTTTTT. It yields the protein CAISRGTSGGHTGELFF.

In nucleotides, the CDR3 is TGTGCCAGCAGCTTAGCTGGAGAGAATTCACCCCTCCACTTT. As protein: CASSLAGENSPLHF. The J gene is TRBJ1-6, the V gene TRBV7-9; D not certain. The CDR3 covers 14 residues. From germline, CDR1 is SEHNR and CDR2 FQNEAQ (reference sequence). V was trimmed by 0 bases and J by 7 bases, leaving 7 bases between them. Combining the CDR3 with reference TRBV7-9 and TRBJ1-6 gives the whole variable domain DTGVSQNPRHKITKRGQNVTFRCDPISEHNRLYWYRQTLGQGPEFLTYFQNEAQLEKSRLLSDRFSAERPKGSFSTLEIQRTEQGDSAMYLCASSLAGENSPLHFGNGTRLTVT.

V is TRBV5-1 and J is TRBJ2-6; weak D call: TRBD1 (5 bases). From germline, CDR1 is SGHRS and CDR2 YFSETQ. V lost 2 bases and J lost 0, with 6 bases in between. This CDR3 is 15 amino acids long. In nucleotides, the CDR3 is TGCGCCAGCAGCTTACAGGTCTCTGGGGCCAACGTCCTGACTTTC. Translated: CASSLQVSGANVLTF.

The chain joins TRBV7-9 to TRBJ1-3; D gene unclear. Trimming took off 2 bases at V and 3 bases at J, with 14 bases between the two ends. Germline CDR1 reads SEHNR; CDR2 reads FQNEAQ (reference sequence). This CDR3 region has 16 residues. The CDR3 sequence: CASSLLTSAFGNTIYF. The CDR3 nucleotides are TGTGCCAGCAGCTTACTTACCAGCGCATTTGGAAACACCATATATTTT.

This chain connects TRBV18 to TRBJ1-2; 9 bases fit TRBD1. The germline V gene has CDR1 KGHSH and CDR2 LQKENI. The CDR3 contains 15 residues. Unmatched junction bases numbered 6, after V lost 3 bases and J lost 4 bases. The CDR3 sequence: CASSPSTGGTYGYTF. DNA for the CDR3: TGTGCCAGCTCACCGTCAACAGGGGGCACCTATGGCTACACCTTC.

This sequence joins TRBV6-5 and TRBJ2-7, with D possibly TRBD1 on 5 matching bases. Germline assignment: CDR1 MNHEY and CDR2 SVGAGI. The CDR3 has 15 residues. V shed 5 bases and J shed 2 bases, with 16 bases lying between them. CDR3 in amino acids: CASSIQAGLAYEQYV. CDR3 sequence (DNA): TGTGCCAGCAGTATACAGGCTGGGCTCGCCTACGAGCAGTACGTC.

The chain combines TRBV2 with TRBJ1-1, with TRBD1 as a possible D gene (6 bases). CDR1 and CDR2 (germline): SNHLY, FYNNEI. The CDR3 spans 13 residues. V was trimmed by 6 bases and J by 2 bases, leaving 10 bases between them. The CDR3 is CASRADRNTEAFF. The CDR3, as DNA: TGTGCCAGCAGAGCGGACAGAAACACTGAAGCTTTCTTT.

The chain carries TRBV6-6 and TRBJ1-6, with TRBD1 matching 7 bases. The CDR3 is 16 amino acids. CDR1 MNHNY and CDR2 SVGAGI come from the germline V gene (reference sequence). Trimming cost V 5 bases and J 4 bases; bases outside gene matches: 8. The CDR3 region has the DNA TGTGCCAGCAGTAAGACAGGGTCCCGTTATAATTCACCCCTCCACTTT. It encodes CASSKTGSRYNSPLHF.

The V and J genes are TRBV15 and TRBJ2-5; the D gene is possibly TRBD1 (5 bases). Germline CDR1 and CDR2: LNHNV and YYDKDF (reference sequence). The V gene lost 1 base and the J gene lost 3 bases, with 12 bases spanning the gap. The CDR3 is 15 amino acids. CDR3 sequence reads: CATSRGRVEKETQYF. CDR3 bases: TGTGCCACCAGCAGAGGCAGGGTCGAGAAAGAGACCCAGTACTTC. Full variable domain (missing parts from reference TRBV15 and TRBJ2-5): DAMVIQNPRYQVTQFGKPVTLSCSQTLNHNVMYWYQQKSSQAPKLLFHYYDKDFNNEADTPDNFQSRRPNTSFCFLDIRSPGLGDTAMYLCATSRGRVEKETQYFGPGTRLLVL.

The CDR3 region has the DNA TGTGCCAGCAGCTGGACAGCTGGAAACACCATATATTTT. It translates to CASSWTAGNTIYF. J is TRBJ1-3 and V is TRBV5-6; D is perhaps TRBD1 (6 bases). V was pared by 3 bases and J by 2 bases, with 6 bases between. Per germline, CDR1 SGHDT and CDR2 YYEEEE. This CDR3 has 13 residues.